The 7 T cell receptor beta chains listed next were all sequenced from one sample in a study of T cells after yellow fever vaccination (dated by TCRdb to between 2019 and 2020). Receptor amplification or capture employed 5' RACE. This sample was sequenced with an Illumina HiSeq 2500. In-frame beta chains were kept once TCRdb had trimmed the public reads at Q25 with fastp and called clones with MiXCR. Under each unique CDR3 protein, matching rows form one entry showing the most common genes and DNA. This sample is represented by around 530,000 distinct CDR3 sequences; around a sixth of them were singletons. Around a sixth of the sample comes from the top ten. Reading the label with the study, this specimen's treatment or condition is: live attenuated yellow fever vaccine strain. The specimen was PBMCs, collected around 5 days after the first yellow fever vaccination. These receptor sequences come from a man younger than 35 who received the YFV17D yellow fever vaccine.

The rearrangement uses TRBV4-3 and TRBJ1-4; no firm D call. CDR3 length equals 16 residues. The ends were cut back, 0 bases at V and 1 base at J, with 9 bases in the middle. The germline CDR1 and CDR2 sequences are LGHNA and YSLEER. CDR3 nucleotide sequence: TGCGCCAGCAGCCAAGATCCCAGTGGAACTAATGAAAAACTGTTTTTT. It specifies CASSQDPSGTNEKLFF.

J is TRBJ2-5 and V is TRBV7-2; 8 bases are a match to TRBD1. CDR1 and CDR2 (germline): SGHTA, FQGNSA. There are 14 residues in the CDR3. Trimming cost V 6 bases and J 2 bases; bases outside gene matches: 5. CDR3 protein: CASSQRDRQETQYF. The DNA of the CDR3 is TGTGCCAGCAGTCAACGGGACAGGCAAGAGACCCAGTACTTC. Full variable domain (missing parts from reference TRBV7-2 and TRBJ2-5): GAGVSQSPSNKVTEKGKDVELRCDPISGHTALYWYRQSLGQGLEFLIYFQGNSAPDKSGLPSDRFSAERTGGSVSTLTIQRTQQEDSAVYLCASSQRDRQETQYFGPGTRLLVL.

Only a few counts were recorded for this clonotype. The J gene is TRBJ2-3, the V gene TRBV12-3 or TRBV12-4, with a possible D match to TRBD1 (6 bases). Trimming pared 5 bases from V and 4 bases from J, leaving 25 bases between. This CDR3 spans 18 amino acids. The CDR3 bases are TGTGCCAGCAGTCGATTCCCACAGGGACCGTCCATATCAGATACGCAGTATTTT. Residues: CASSRFPQGPSISDTQYF.

This rearrangement joins TRBV5-1 to TRBJ2-5; D unresolved. The germline gives CDR1 SGHRS, CDR2 YFSETQ. This CDR3 is 14 amino acids long. V was trimmed by 0 bases and J by 7 bases, leaving 13 bases between them. The CDR3 reads CASSLAGGVLTQYF. CDR3 nucleotide sequence: TGCGCCAGCAGCTTGGCCGGTGGAGTGTTGACCCAGTACTTC.

V and J are TRBV5-1 and TRBJ1-1; D uncertain. This CDR3 is 15 amino acids long. V lost 1 base and J 5 bases, leaving 15 bases between the germline ends. Germline loops: CDR1 SGHRS, CDR2 YFSETQ. The CDR3 region is CASSLLESGVTEAFF. CDR3 nucleotide sequence: TGCGCCAGCAGCTTGTTGGAGTCGGGAGTGACTGAAGCTTTCTTT.

The gene calls are TRBV4-3 and TRBJ1-1, with 8 positions matching TRBD1. Trimming at V came to 6 bases and at J to 5 bases, leaving 11 bases not matched to a gene. There are 15 residues in the CDR3. Looked up from germline, CDR1 is LGHNA and CDR2 is YSLEER. The CDR3: CASSELTGVVTEAFF. As DNA, the CDR3 is TGCGCCAGCAGTGAGCTGACAGGGGTCGTGACTGAAGCTTTCTTT.

The chain combines TRBV4-1 with TRBJ2-2; 11 positions match TRBD2. V dropped 4 bases and J dropped 4; count of bases not matched to a gene: 2. This CDR3 contains 15 residues. Germline CDR1 is MGHRA and CDR2 is YSYEKL. The CDR3 spells CASSLSGGATGELFF. The CDR3 DNA follows: TGCGCCAGCAGCCTTAGCGGGGGGGCCACCGGGGAGCTGTTTTTT.